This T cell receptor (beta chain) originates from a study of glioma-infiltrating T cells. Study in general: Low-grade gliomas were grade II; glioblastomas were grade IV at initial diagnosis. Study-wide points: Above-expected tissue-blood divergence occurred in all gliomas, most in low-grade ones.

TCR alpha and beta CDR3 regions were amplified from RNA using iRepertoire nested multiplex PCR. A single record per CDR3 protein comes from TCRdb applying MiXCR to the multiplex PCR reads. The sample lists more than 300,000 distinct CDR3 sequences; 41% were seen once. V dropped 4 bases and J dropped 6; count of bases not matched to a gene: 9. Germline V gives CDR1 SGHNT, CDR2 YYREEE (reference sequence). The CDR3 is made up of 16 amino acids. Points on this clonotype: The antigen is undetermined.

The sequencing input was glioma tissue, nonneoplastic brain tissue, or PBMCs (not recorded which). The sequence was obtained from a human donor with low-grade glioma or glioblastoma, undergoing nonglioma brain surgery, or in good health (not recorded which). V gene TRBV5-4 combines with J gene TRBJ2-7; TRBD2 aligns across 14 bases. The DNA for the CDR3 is TGTGCCAGCAGCCTGGGACTAGCGGGAGCGATGGGCGAGCAGTACTTC. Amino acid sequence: CASSLGLAGAMGEQYF.